One and the same sample provided the 29 T cell receptor beta chains below, sequenced in a study of T cells in localized non-small cell lung cancer. Generated by immunoSEQ multiplex PCR, the TCRdb table keeps only in-frame clones and is missing some. The sample lists tens of thousands of clones, roughly 87% seen once, with over 12% in the top ten. The sequenced sample was peripheral blood, obtained before any cancer treatment. The receptors shown here come from a man aged 40 to 70 with stage I squamous cell lung carcinoma.

The chain couples TRBV2 to TRBJ1-6, with no clear D. V lost 2 bases to trimming and J lost 5 bases, with 13 bases between them. The CDR3 extends over 16 amino acids. CDR1 and CDR2 (germline): SNHLY, FYNNEI. The CDR3 is CASSEIRSSNNSPLHF. In DNA form, the CDR3 reads TGTGCCAGCAGTGAAATAAGGTCTTCTAATAATTCACCCCTCCACTTT.

This clone was picked up one time. V usage is TRBV27 and J usage is TRBJ2-1, with D hard to call. This CDR3 has 12 amino acids. Germline CDR1 reads MNHEY; CDR2 reads SMNVEV (reference sequence). With 6 bases removed from V and 6 bases from J, the gap between germline ends came to 9 bases. The DNA of the CDR3 is TGTGCCAGCAGAGCTGGGGTCAATGAGCAGTTCTTC. Translating gives CASRAGVNEQFF.

The V gene is TRBV7-2, the J gene TRBJ2-5; no clear D. Trimming removed 5 bases from V and 2 bases from J, with 24 bases in between. In germline, CDR1 is SGHTA, CDR2 FQGNSA. This CDR3 comprises 18 residues. Here the CDR3 DNA reads TGTGCCAGCAGCGCTCCCCTCATGTCAAGACCTAGACAAGAGACCCAGTACTTC. Translating gives CASSAPLMSRPRQETQYF.

This chain joins TRBV5-1 and TRBJ1-4; perhaps TRBD1 as D (5 bases). The CDR3 loop spans 15 amino acids. The V end was cut by 0 bases, the J end by 6 bases, with 12 bases between. The germline V gene encodes CDR1 SGHRS and CDR2 YFSETQ. The CDR3 protein is CASSLEGMGHEKLFF. CDR3 nucleotides: TGCGCCAGCAGCTTGGAGGGGATGGGTCATGAAAAACTGTTTTTT.

The chain is built from TRBV5-1 and TRBJ2-3; 7 bases fit TRBD2. The junction had 9 bases not matched to a gene; V was cut back by 0 bases and J by 2 bases. The CDR3 covers 17 residues. CDR1 and CDR2 from the germline V gene are SGHRS and YFSETQ. The CDR3 spells CASSLDGGGRNTDTQYF. The CDR3 coding sequence is TGCGCCAGCAGCTTGGATGGCGGGGGTAGGAACACAGATACGCAGTATTTT.

This clone occurred a few times. The chain combines TRBV28 with TRBJ2-3; tentative D call: TRBD1 (5 bases). The length of the CDR3 is 13 residues. The germline CDR1 and CDR2 sequences are MDHEN and SYDVKM. With 8 bases removed from V and 2 bases from J, the gap between germline ends came to 11 bases. CDR3 coding DNA: TGTGCCAGCCAAAGGGGCTTCACAGATACGCAGTATTTT. It codes for CASQRGFTDTQYF.

The gene calls are TRBV5-1 and TRBJ2-1; the match to TRBD2 covers 8 bases. Germline V lookup: CDR1 SGHRS, CDR2 YFSETQ. The V segment lost 4 bases and the J segment 5 bases; nucleotides outside the gene matches: 5. The CDR3 runs 14 residues. The DNA for the CDR3 is TGCGCCAGCAGCGCCTTGACTAGCGACAATGAGCAGTTCTTC. Its protein is CASSALTSDNEQFF.

The rearrangement uses TRBV5-1 and TRBJ1-6; D unresolved. The CDR3 runs to 15 residues. Looked up from germline, CDR1 is SGHRS and CDR2 is YFSETQ. V was pared by 0 bases and J by 5 bases, with 9 bases between. The CDR3 region is CASSLDRRDNSPLHF. The CDR3 DNA reads TGCGCCAGCAGCTTGGACAGACGGGATAATTCACCCCTCCACTTT.

The chain is built from TRBV9 and TRBJ2-3, with 8 bases aligning to TRBD2. The V gene's germline CDR1 is SGDLS and CDR2 YYNGEE. The CDR3 totals 15 residues. V shed 5 bases, J shed 4 bases, and the junction held 9 bases outside the gene matches. Here the CDR3 reads CASSSMGLGADTQYF. CDR3 DNA: TGTGCCAGCAGTTCAATGGGACTAGGGGCAGATACGCAGTATTTT. Full variable domain (remainder filled in from reference TRBV9 and TRBJ2-3): DSGVTQTPKHLITATGQRVTLRCSPRSGDLSVYWYQQSLDQGLQFLIQYYNGEERAKGNILERFSAQQFPDLHSELNLSSLELGDSALYFCASSSMGLGADTQYFGPGTRLTVL.

The chain joins TRBV15 to TRBJ2-5; 9 nucleotides agree with TRBD1. This CDR3 is 15 amino acids long. From germline, CDR1 is LNHNV and CDR2 YYDKDF (reference sequence). Trimming cost V 5 bases and J 2 bases; bases outside gene matches: 6. CDR3 region: CATSQDRGLQETQYF. The CDR3 bases are TGTGCCACCAGCCAGGACAGGGGCCTTCAAGAGACCCAGTACTTC.

V and J are TRBV5-5 and TRBJ1-3, with D tentatively TRBD1 (5 bases). The CDR3 consists of 20 residues. Germline loops: CDR1 SGHKS, CDR2 YYEKEE (reference sequence). V was pared by 3 bases and J by 0 bases, with 25 bases between. DNA for the CDR3: TGTGCCAGCAGCTCTATACGAAGGGGAGGCCTTAACCCCTCTGGAAACACCATATATTTT. It specifies CASSSIRRGGLNPSGNTIYF.

The chain combines TRBV18 with TRBJ1-1, with TRBD1 as a possible D gene (5 bases). The germline gives CDR1 KGHSH, CDR2 LQKENI. The CDR3 is 15 residues long. Trimming removed 6 bases at V and 5 bases at J, with 19 bases between. The CDR3: CASSTKGRAGTEAFF. As DNA, the CDR3 is TGTGCCAGCTCGACGAAAGGCAGGGCGGGAACTGAAGCTTTCTTT.

This chain joins TRBV5-1 and TRBJ1-6, with TRBD1 as a possible D gene (5 bases). CDR1 is SGHRS and CDR2 is YFSETQ in the germline V gene. CDR3 length equals 17 residues. The ends were cut back, 2 bases at V and 7 bases at J, with 19 bases in the middle. The CDR3: CASSFWGVQGWNSPLHF. The CDR3 nucleotides are TGCGCCAGCAGCTTCTGGGGGGTACAAGGGTGGAATTCACCCCTCCACTTT.

The gene calls are TRBV28 and TRBJ1-5; no firm D call. V lost 4 bases, J lost 5 bases, and 12 bases lay in between. Germline CDR1 and CDR2: MDHEN and SYDVKM. There are 14 residues in the CDR3. CDR3 amino acids: CASSSPRRYQPQHF. The CDR3, as DNA: TGTGCCAGCAGTTCCCCCCGAAGGTATCAGCCCCAGCATTTT.

This chain links TRBV7-9 with TRBJ1-2; D remains ambiguous. This CDR3 has 14 amino acids. V was trimmed by 5 bases and J by 0 bases, leaving 10 bases between them. Per the germline V gene, CDR1 is SEHNR and CDR2 is FQNEAQ (reference sequence). CDR3 loop: CASSPAQANYGYTF. The CDR3 DNA sequence: TGTGCCAGCAGCCCGGCCCAAGCTAACTATGGCTACACCTTC. The entire variable domain, with the rest obtained from reference TRBV7-9 and TRBJ1-2, is as follows: DTGVSQNPRHKITKRGQNVTFRCDPISEHNRLYWYRQTLGQGPEFLTYFQNEAQLEKSRLLSDRFSAERPKGSFSTLEIQRTEQGDSAMYLCASSPAQANYGYTFGSGTRLTVV.

Notes on this clone: At the DNA level, this CDR3 is encoded by other sequences in the same sample as well. The V call is TRBV5-1, the J call TRBJ2-7, with D hard to call. Trimming shortened V by 0 bases and J by 4 bases, and 5 bases separated the two germline ends. The germline V gene encodes CDR1 SGHRS and CDR2 YFSETQ. The CDR3 extends over 12 amino acids. CDR3 sequence (DNA): TGCGCCAGCAGCTTGGGTGGGTACGAGCAGTACTTC. As protein: CASSLGGYEQYF.

The V call is TRBV5-1, the J call TRBJ2-5; D is perhaps TRBD1 or TRBD2 (6 bases each). Germline V gene lookup returns CDR1 SGHRS and CDR2 YFSETQ. Trimming cost V 5 bases and J 5 bases, with 16 bases left between them. The CDR3 extends over 14 amino acids. This CDR3 reads CASRIRGPQETQYF. The DNA of the CDR3 is TGCGCCAGCAGAATTCGGGGGCCACAGGAGACCCAGTACTTC.

This clone occurred once. This CDR3 is CASSRASGGTEAFF. CDR3 nucleotide sequence: TGTGCCAGCAGTCGGGCCTCAGGGGGGACTGAAGCTTTCTTT. The rearrangement joins TRBV5-8 to TRBJ1-1; 7 nucleotides match TRBD1. V gave up 5 bases and J gave up 5 bases; unmatched junction bases: 9. Germline V gene sequence: CDR1 SGHTS, CDR2 YDEGEE. The length of the CDR3 is 14 residues.

This clone was detected only a few times. The V and J genes are TRBV4-2 and TRBJ1-1, with D hard to call. Between the trimmed V and J ends, which lost 4 bases and 2 bases, there was a span of 8 bases. Germline V gene lookup returns CDR1 LGHNA and CDR2 YNFKEQ. This CDR3 has 13 amino acids. The CDR3 DNA reads as TGTGCCAGCAGCCGTCCTCGCAACACTGAAGCTTTCTTT. This codes for CASSRPRNTEAFF.

The chain uses TRBV18 and TRBJ1-5; 7 nucleotides agree with TRBD1. The V segment lost 2 bases and the J segment 6 bases; nucleotides outside the gene matches: 7. CDR1 and CDR2 (germline): KGHSH, LQKENI. This CDR3 has 15 residues. DNA for the CDR3: TGTGCCAGCTCACCATTATCCAGGGGGGCTCAGCCCCAGCATTTT. Its protein product is CASSPLSRGAQPQHF.

The chain employs TRBV6-6 and TRBJ2-3; 7 bases agree with TRBD2. Looked up from germline, CDR1 is MNHNY and CDR2 is SVGAGI (reference sequence). V lost 7 bases to trimming and J lost 2 bases; unmatched junction nucleotides: 12. CDR3 length: 16 amino acids. The DNA of the CDR3 is TGTGCCAGCACCCCGAGGGACTATCGTATCACAGATACGCAGTATTTT. It specifies CASTPRDYRITDTQYF.

The chain couples TRBV28 to TRBJ1-1; TRBD1 matches at 9 bases. Trimming removed 5 bases from V and 11 bases from J; junction bases left unmatched: 12. CDR1 and CDR2 (germline): MDHEN, SYDVKM. This CDR3 comprises 14 residues. CDR3 coding DNA: TGTGCCAGCAGTACCGGACAGGGGTACAGTTCGGCTTTCTTT. Translation gives CASSTGQGYSSAFF.

This chain connects TRBV10-3 to TRBJ1-3; D is ambiguous. The germline V gene has CDR1 ENHRY and CDR2 SYGVKD. The CDR3 runs to 13 residues. With 9 bases removed from V and 0 bases from J, the gap between germline ends came to 9 bases. The CDR3 region is CAMSGVSGNTIYF. CDR3 coding DNA: TGTGCCATGTCGGGTGTCTCTGGAAACACCATATATTTT.

This clone turned up a few times. The rearrangement uses TRBV25-1 and TRBJ1-1; TRBD1 agrees at 12 bases. V gave up 4 bases and J gave up 5 bases; unmatched junction bases: 5. Germline CDR1 and CDR2: MGHDK and SYGVNS. This CDR3 is built from 15 residues. CDR3 residues: CASSVPGQGATEAFF. CDR3 nucleotides: TGTGCCAGCAGTGTCCCGGGACAGGGGGCAACTGAAGCTTTCTTT. Drawing the rest from reference TRBV25-1 and TRBJ1-1, the complete variable domain is EADIYQTPRYLVIGTGKKITLECSQTMGHDKMYWYQQDPGMELHLIHYSYGVNSTEKGDLSSESTVSRIRTEHFPLTLESARPSHTSQYLCASSVPGQGATEAFFGQGTRLTVV.

The chain links TRBV27 to TRBJ2-2; TRBD2 aligns across 8 bases. The junction had 9 bases not matched to a gene; V was cut back by 3 bases and J by 0 bases. The CDR3 contains 18 residues. The germline V gene encodes CDR1 MNHEY and CDR2 SMNVEV (reference sequence). DNA of the CDR3: TGTGCCAGCAGTTTTGAGGGACTAGGTTTCTCGAACACCGGGGAGCTGTTTTTT. It yields the protein CASSFEGLGFSNTGELFF.

The V and J genes are TRBV29-1 and TRBJ1-5; maybe TRBD1 (5 bases). This CDR3 is 13 amino acids long. Between the trimmed V and J ends, which lost 6 bases and 5 bases, there was a span of 14 bases. Germline CDR1 SQVTM, CDR2 ANQGSEA. The DNA for the CDR3 is TGCAGCGTGCGGATCCAGGGTGATCAGCCCCAGCATTTT. Translating gives CSVRIQGDQPQHF.

V gene TRBV5-4 combines with J gene TRBJ1-2; maybe TRBD1 (6 bases). Trimming pared 4 bases from V and 7 bases from J, leaving 17 bases between. This CDR3 spans 14 amino acids. In germline, CDR1 is SGHNT, CDR2 YYREEE (reference sequence). In DNA, the CDR3 is TGTGCCAGCAGCCTACCACACAGGGCTGGTGGCTACACCTTC. The encoded protein is CASSLPHRAGGYTF.

This chain links TRBV6-5 with TRBJ1-2; D gene unclear. Per the germline V gene, CDR1 is MNHEY and CDR2 is SVGAGI. The V and J ends lost 0 bases and 4 bases respectively, with 9 bases between them. The CDR3 covers 14 residues. This chain's CDR3 is CASSYSGQTYGYTF. CDR3 nucleotide sequence: TGTGCCAGCAGTTACTCCGGCCAGACCTATGGCTACACCTTC.

The sample holds one count of this clone. V and J are TRBV18 and TRBJ2-1; the match to TRBD2 covers 12 bases. The V gene's germline CDR1 is KGHSH and CDR2 LQKENI. The CDR3 contains 12 residues. V was clipped by 4 bases and J by 14 bases; unmatched bases: 3. As DNA, the CDR3 is TGTGCCAGCTCACTAGGACTAGCGGGGAAGTTCTTC. This gives the protein CASSLGLAGKFF.